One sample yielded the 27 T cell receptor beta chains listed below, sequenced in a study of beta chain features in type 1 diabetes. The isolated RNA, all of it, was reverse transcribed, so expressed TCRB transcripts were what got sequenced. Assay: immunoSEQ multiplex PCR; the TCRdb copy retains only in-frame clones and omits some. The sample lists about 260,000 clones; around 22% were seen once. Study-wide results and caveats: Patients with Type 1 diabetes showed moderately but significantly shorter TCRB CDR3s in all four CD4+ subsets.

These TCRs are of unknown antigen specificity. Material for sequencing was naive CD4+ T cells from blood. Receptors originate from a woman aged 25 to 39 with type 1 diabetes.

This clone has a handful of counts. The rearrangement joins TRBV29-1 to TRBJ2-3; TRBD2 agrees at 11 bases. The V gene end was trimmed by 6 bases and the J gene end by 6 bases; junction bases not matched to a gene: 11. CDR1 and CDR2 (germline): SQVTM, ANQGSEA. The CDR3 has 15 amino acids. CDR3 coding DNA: TGCAGCGTGGCCCAAACACTAGCGGGAGTCGATACGCAGTATTTT. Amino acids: CSVAQTLAGVDTQYF.

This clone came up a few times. The CDR3 nucleotides read TGTGCCAGCAGCTTGGGACTAGCGGTTTACGAGCAGTACTTC. The encoded protein is CASSLGLAVYEQYF. The chain uses TRBV13 and TRBJ2-7, with TRBD2 matching over 11 bases. CDR1 and CDR2 from the germline V gene are PRHDT and FYEKMQ (reference sequence). V trimming: 3 bases; J trimming: 4 bases; junction bases outside the gene matches: 2. CDR3 size: 14 residues. Full variable domain (rest looked up from reference TRBV13 and TRBJ2-7): AAGVIQSPRHLIKEKRETATLKCYPIPRHDTVYWYQQGPGQDPQFLISFYEKMQSDKGSIPDRFSAQQFSDYHSELNMSSLELGDSALYFCASSLGLAVYEQYFGPGTRLTVT.

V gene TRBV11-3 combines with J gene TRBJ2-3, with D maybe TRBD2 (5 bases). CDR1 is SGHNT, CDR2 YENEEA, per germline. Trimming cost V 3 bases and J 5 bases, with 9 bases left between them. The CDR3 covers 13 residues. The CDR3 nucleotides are TGTGCCAGCAGCTTGGGAGTTGGAGATACGCAGTATTTT. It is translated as CASSLGVGDTQYF. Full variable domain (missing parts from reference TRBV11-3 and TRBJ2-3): EAGVVQSPRYKIIEKKQPVAFWCNPISGHNTLYWYLQNLGQGPELLIRYENEEAVDDSQLPKDRFSAERLKGVDSTLKIQPAELGDSAVYLCASSLGVGDTQYFGPGTRLTVL.

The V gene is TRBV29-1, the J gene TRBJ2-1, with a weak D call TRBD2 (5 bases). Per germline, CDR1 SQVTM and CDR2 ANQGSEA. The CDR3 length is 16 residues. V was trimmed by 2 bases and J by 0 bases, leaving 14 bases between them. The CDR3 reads CSVEFAGGSSYNEQFF. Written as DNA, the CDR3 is TGCAGCGTTGAATTTGCGGGTGGGAGCTCCTACAATGAGCAGTTCTTC.

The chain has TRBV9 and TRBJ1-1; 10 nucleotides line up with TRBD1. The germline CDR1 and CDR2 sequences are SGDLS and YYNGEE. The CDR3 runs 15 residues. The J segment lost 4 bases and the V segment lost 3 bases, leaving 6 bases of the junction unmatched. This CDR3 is CASSALDRGGTEAFF. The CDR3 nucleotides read TGTGCCAGCAGCGCTTTGGACAGGGGGGGCACTGAAGCTTTCTTT.

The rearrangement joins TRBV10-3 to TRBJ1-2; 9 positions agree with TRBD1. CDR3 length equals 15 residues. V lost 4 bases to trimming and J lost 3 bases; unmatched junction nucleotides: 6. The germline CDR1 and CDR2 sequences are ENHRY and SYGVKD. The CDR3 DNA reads TGTGCCATCAGTGGCGCGGGACAGGGTGACTATGGCTACACCTTC. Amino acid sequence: CAISGAGQGDYGYTF.

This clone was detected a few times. CDR3 sequence reads: CASSLANGGTEAFF. CDR3 DNA sequence: TGCGCCAGCAGCTTGGCCAACGGGGGCACTGAAGCTTTCTTT. The genes are TRBV5-1 and TRBJ1-1; D is perhaps TRBD1 (5 bases). This CDR3 comprises 14 residues. V dropped 0 bases and J dropped 4 bases, with 10 bases sitting between them. Germline CDR1 SGHRS, CDR2 YFSETQ.

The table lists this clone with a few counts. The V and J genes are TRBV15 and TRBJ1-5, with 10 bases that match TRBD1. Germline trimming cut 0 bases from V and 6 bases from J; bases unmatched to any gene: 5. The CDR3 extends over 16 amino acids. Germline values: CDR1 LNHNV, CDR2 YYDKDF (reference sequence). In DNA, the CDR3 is TGTGCCACCAGCAGAGATTGGGACAGGGGAGGTCAGCCCCAGCATTTT. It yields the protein CATSRDWDRGGQPQHF.

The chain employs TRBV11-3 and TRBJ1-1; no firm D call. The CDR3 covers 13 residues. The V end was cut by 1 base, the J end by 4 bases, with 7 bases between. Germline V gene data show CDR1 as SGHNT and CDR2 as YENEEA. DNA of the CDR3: TGTGCCAGCAGCTTAGGAAGGAGCACTGAAGCTTTCTTT. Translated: CASSLGRSTEAFF. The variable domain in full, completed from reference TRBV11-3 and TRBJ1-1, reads EAGVVQSPRYKIIEKKQPVAFWCNPISGHNTLYWYLQNLGQGPELLIRYENEEAVDDSQLPKDRFSAERLKGVDSTLKIQPAELGDSAVYLCASSLGRSTEAFFGQGTRLTVV.

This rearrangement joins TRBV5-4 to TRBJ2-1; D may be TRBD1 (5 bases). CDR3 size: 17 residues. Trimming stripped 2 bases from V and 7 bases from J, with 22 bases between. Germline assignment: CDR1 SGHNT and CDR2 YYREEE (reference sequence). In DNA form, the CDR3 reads TGTGCCAGCAGCTTATACCTCCGCGACTCCCGACAGAATGAGCAGTTCTTC. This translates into CASSLYLRDSRQNEQFF.

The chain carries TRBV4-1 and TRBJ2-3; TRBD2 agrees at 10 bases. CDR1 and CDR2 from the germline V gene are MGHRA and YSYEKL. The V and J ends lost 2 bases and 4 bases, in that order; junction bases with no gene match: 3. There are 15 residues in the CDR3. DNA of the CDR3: TGCGCCAGCAGCCAAAGGACTAGCGGCCCAGATACGCAGTATTTT. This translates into CASSQRTSGPDTQYF.

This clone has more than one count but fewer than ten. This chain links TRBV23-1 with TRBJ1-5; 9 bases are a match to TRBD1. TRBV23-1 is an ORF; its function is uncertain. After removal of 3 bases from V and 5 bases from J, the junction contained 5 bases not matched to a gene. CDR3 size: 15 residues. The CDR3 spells CASSHPGQGDQPQHF. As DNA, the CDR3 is TGCGCCAGCAGTCACCCGGGACAGGGTGATCAGCCCCAGCATTTT.

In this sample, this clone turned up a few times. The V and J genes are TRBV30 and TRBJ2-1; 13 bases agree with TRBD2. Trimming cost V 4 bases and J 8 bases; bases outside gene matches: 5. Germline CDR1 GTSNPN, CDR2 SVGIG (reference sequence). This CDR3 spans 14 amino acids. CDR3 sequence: CAWKRLAGGDEQFF. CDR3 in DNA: TGTGCCTGGAAACGACTAGCGGGAGGCGATGAGCAGTTCTTC.

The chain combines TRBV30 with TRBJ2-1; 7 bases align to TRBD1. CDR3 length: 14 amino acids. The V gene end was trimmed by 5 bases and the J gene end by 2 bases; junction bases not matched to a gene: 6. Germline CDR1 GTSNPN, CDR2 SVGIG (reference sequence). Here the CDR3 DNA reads TGTGCCTGGGACCCAGGACAGGCCTACAATGAGCAGTTCTTC. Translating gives CAWDPGQAYNEQFF.

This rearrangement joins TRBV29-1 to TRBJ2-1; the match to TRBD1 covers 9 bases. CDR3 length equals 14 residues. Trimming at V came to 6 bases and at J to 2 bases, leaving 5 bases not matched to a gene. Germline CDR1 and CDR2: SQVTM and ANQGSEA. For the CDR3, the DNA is TGCAGCGTCGGGACAGGGCTGACCTACAATGAGCAGTTCTTC. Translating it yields CSVGTGLTYNEQFF.

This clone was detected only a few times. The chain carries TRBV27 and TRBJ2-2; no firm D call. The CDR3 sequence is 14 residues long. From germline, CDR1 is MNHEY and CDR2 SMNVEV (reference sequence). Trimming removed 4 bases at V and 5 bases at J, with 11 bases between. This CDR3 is CASSSPWRTGELFF. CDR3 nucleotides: TGTGCCAGCAGTTCCCCTTGGAGAACCGGGGAGCTGTTTTTT.

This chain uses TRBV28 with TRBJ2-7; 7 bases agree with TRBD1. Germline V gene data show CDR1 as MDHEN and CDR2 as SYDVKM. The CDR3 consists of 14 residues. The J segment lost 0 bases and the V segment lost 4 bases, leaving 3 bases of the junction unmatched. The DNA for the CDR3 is TGTGCCAGCAGTTCGGGACAGCCCTCCTACGAGCAGTACTTC. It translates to CASSSGQPSYEQYF.

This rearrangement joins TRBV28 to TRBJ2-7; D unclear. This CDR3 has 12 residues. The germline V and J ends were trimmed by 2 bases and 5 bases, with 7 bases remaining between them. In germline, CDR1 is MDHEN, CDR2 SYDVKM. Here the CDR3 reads CASSLKKHEQYF. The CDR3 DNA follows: TGTGCCAGCAGTTTAAAGAAGCACGAGCAGTACTTC. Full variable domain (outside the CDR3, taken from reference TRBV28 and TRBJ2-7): DVKVTQSSRYLVKRTGEKVFLECVQDMDHENMFWYRQDPGLGLRLIYFSYDVKMKEKGDIPEGYSVSREKKERFSLILESASTNQTSMYLCASSLKKHEQYFGPGTRLTVT.

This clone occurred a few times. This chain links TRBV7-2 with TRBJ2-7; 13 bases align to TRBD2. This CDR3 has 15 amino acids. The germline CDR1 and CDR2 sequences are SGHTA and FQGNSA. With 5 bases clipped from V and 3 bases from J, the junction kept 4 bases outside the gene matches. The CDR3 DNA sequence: TGTGCCAGCAGCGGAGGGACTAGCGGGATCTACGAGCAGTACTTC. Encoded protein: CASSGGTSGIYEQYF.

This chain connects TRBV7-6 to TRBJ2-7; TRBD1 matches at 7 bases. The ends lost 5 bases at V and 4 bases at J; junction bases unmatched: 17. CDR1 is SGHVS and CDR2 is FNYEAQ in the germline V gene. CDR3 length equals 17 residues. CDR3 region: CASSPVPGQSLEYEQYF. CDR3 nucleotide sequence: TGTGCCAGCAGCCCCGTCCCGGGACAGTCCCTGGAGTACGAGCAGTACTTC. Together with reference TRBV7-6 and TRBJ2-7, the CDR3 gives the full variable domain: GAGVSQSPRYKVTKRGQDVALRCDPISGHVSLYWYRQALGQGPEFLTYFNYEAQQDKSGLPNDRFSAERPEGSISTLTIQRTEQRDSAMYRCASSPVPGQSLEYEQYFGPGTRLTVT.

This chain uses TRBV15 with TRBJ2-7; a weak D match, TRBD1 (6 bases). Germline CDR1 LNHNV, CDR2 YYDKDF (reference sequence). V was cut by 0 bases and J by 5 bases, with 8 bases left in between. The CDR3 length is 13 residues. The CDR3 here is CATSRDQGNEQYF. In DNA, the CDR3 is TGTGCCACCAGCAGAGATCAGGGGAACGAGCAGTACTTC.

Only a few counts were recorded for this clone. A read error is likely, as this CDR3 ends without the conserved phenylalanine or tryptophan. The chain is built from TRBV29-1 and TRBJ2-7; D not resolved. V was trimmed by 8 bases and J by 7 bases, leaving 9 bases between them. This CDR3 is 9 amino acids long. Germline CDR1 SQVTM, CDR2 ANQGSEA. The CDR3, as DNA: TGCAGCTCCCTGATGGAGCAGTACCTC. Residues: CSSLMEQYL.

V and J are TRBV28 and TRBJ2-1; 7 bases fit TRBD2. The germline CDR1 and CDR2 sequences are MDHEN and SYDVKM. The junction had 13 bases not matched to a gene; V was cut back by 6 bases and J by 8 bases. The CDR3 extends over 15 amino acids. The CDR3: CASSQAGTRLHEQFF. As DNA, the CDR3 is TGTGCCAGCAGCCAAGCGGGAACGCGTCTCCATGAGCAGTTCTTC.

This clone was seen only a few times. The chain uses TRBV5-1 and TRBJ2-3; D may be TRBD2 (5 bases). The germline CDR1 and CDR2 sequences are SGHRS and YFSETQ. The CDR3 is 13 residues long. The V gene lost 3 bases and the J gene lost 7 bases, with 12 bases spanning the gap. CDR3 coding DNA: TGCGCCAGCAGCTCCGGACTGGGGAATACGCAGTATTTT. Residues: CASSSGLGNTQYF.

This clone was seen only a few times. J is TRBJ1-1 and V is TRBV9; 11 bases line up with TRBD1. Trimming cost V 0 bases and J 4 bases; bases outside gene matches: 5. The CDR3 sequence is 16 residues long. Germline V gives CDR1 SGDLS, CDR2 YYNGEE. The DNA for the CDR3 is TGTGCCAGCAGCGTAGCCGGGACAGGGGGTACCACTGAAGCTTTCTTT. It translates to CASSVAGTGGTTEAFF.

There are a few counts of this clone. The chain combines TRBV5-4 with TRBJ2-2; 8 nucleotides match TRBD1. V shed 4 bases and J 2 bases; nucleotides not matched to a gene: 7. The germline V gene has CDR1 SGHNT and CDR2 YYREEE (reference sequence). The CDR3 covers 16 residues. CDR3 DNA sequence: TGTGCCAGCAGCCTTAGACAGGGGCCAAACACCGGGGAGCTGTTTTTT. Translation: CASSLRQGPNTGELFF.

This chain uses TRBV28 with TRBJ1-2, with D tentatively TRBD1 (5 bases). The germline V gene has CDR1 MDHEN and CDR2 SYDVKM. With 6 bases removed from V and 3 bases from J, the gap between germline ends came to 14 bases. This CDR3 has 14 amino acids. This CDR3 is CASRLHGGDYGYTF. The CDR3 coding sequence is TGTGCCAGCAGGTTGCACGGGGGAGACTATGGCTACACCTTC.